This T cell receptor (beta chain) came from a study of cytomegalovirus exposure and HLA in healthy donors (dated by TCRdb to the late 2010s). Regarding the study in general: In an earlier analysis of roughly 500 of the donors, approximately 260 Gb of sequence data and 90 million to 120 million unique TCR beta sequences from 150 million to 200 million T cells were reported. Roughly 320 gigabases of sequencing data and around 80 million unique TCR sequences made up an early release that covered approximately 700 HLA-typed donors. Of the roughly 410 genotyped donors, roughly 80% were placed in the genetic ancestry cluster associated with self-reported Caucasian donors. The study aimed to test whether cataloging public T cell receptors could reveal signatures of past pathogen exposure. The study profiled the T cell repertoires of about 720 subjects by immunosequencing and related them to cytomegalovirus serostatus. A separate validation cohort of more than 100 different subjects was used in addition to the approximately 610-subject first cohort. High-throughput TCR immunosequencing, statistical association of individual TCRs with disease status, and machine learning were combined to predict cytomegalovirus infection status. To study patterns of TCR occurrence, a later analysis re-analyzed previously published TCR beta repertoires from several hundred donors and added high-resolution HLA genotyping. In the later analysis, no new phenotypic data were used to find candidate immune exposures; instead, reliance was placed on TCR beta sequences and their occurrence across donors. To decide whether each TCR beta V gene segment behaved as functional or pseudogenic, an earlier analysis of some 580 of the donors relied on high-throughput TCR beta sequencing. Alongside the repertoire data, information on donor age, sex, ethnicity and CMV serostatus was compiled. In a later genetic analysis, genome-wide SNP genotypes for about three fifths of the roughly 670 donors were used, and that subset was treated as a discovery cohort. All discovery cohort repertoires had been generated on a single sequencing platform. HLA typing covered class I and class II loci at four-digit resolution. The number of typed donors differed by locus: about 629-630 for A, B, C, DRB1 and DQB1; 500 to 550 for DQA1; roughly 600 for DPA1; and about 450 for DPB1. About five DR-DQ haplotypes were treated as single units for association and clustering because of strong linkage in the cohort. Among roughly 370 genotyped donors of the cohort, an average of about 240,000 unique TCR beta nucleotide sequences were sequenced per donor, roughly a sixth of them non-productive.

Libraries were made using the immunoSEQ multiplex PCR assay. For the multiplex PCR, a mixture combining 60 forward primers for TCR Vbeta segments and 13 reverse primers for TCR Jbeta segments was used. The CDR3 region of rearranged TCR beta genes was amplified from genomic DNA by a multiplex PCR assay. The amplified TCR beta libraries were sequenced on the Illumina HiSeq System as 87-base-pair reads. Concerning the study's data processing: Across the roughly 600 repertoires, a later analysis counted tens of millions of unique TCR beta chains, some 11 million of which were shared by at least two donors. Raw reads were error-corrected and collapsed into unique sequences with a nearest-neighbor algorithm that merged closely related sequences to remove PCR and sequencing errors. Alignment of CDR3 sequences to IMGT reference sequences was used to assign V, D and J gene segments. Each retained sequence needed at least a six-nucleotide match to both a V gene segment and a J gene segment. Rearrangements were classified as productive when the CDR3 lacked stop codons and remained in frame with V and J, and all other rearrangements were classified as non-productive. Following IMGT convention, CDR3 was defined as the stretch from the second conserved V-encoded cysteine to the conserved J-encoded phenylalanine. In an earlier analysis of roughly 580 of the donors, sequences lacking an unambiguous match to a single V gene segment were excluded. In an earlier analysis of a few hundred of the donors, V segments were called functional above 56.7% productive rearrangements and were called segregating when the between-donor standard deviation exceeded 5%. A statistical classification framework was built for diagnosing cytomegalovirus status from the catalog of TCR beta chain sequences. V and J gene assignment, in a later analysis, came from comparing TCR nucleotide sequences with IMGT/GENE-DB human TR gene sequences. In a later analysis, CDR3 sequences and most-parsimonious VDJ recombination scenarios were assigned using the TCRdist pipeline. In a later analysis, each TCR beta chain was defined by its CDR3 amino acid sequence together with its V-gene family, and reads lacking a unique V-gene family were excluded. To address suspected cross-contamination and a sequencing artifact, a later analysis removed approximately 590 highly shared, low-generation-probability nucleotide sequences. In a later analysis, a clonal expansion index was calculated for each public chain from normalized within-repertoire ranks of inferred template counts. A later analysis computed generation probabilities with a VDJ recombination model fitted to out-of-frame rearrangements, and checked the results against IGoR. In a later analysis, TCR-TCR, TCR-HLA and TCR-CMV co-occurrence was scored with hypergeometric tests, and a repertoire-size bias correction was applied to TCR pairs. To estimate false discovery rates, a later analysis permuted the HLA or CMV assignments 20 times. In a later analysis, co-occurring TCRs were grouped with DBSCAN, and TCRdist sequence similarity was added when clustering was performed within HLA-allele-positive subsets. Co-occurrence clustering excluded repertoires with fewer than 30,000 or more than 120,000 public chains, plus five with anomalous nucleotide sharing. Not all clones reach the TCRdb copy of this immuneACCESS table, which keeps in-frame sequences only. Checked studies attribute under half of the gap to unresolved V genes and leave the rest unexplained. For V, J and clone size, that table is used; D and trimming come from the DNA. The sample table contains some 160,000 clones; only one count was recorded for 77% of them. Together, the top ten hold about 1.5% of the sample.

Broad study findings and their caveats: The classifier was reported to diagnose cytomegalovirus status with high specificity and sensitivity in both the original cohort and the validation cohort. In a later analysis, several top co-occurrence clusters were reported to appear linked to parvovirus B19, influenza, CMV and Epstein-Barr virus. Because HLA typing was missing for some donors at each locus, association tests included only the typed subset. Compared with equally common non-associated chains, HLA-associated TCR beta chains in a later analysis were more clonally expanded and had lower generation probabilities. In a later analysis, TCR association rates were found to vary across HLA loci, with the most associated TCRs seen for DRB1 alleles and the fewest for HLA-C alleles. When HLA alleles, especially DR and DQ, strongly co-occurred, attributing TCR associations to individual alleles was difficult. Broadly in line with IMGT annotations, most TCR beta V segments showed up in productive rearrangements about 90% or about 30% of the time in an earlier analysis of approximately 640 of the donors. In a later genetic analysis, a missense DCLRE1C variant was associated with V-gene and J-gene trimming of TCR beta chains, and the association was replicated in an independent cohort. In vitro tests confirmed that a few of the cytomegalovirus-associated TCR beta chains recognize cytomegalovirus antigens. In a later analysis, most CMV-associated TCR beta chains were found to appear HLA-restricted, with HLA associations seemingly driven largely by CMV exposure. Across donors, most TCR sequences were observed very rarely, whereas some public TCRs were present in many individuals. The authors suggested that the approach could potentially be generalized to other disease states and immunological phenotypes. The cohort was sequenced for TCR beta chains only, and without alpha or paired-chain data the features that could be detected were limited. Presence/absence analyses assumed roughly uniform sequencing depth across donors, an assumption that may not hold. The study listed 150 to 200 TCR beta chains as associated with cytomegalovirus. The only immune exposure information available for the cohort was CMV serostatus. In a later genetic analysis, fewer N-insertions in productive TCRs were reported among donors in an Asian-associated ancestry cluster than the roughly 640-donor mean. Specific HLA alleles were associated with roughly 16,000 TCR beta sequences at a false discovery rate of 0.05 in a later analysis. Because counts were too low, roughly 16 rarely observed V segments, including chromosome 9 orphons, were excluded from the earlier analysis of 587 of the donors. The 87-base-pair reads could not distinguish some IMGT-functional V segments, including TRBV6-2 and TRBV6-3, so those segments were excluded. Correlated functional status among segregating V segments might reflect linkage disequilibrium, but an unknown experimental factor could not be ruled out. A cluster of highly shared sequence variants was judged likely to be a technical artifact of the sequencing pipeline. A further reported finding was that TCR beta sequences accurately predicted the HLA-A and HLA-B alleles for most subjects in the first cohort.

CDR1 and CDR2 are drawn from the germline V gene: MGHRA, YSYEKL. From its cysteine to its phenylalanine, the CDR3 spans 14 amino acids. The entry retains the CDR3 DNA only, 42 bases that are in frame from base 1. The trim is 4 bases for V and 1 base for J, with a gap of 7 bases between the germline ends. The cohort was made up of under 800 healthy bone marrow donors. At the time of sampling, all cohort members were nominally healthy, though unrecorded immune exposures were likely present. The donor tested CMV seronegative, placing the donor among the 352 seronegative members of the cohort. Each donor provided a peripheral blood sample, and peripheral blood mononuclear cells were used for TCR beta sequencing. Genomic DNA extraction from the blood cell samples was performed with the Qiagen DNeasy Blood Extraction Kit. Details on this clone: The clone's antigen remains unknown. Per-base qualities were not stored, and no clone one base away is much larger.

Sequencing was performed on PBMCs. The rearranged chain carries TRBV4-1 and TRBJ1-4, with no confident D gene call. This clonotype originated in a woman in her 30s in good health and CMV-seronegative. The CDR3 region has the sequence CASSPFLTNEKLFF. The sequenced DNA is TGCGCCAGCAGCCCCTTTTTAACTAATGAAAAACTGTTTTTT.